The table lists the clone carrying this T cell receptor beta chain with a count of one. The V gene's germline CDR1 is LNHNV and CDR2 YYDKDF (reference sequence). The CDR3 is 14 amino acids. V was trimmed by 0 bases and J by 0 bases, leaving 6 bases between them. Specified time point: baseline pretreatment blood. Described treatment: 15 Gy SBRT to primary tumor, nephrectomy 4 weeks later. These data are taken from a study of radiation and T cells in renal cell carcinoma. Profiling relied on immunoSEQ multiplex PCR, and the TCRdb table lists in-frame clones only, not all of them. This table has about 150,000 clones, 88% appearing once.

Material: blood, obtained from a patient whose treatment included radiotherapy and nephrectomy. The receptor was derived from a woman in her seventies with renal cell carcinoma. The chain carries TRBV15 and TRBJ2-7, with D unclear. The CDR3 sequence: CATSREKGSYEQYF. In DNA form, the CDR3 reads TGTGCCACCAGCAGAGAAAAGGGCTCCTACGAGCAGTACTTC. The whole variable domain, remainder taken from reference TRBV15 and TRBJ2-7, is DAMVIQNPRYQVTQFGKPVTLSCSQTLNHNVMYWYQQKSSQAPKLLFHYYDKDFNNEADTPDNFQSRRPNTSFCFLDIRSPGLGDTAMYLCATSREKGSYEQYFGPGTRLTVT.